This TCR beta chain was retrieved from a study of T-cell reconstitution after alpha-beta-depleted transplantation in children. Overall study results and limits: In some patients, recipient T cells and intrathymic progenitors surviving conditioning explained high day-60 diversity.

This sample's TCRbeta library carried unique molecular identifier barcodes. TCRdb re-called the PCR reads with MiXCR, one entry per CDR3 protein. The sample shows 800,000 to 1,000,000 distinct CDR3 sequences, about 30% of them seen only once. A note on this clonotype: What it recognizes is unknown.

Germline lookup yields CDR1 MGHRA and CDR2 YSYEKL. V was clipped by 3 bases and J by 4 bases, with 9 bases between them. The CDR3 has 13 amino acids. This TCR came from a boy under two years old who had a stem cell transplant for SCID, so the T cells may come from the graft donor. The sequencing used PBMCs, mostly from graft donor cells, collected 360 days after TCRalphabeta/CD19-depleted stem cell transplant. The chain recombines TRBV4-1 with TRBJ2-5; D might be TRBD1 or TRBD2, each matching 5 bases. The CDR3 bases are TGCGCCAGCAGCCATGGGGGTCGAGAGACCCAGTACTTC. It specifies CASSHGGRETQYF.